This T cell receptor (beta chain) appears in the sequencing data of a study of T cell repertoires in cytomegalovirus infection. As for the study in general: It can be stated that public TCR beta signatures indicated CMV infection as well as a matching HLA type.

Using its own MiXCR run on the reads, TCRdb lists one record per CDR3 protein. The repertoire holds 250,000 or so distinct CDR3 sequences, with over 15% as singletons. The CDR3 runs to 15 residues. Germline CDR1 SGDLS, CDR2 YYNGEE. Trimming left V 0 bases short and J 0 bases short, with 9 bases between. Notes on the study in general: The study found HLA-C-restricted CMV-specific TCR beta clonotypes dominating the ex vivo response. Identification of carriers of CMV plus the relevant HLA was performed using cumulative public TCR beta family frequency.

This clonotype turned up a few times. Its matching antigen is unknown. The TCR was taken from a human donor in good health (CMV status not recorded). Some clones in this sample may be carry-over from other donors' samples. The chain has TRBV9 and TRBJ2-5; D possibly corresponds to TRBD1 (5 bases). The sequenced material came from CD8+ T cells from PBMCs. Here the CDR3 reads CASSVGGAYQETQYF. CDR3 nucleotides: TGTGCCAGCAGCGTAGGTGGGGCTTACCAAGAGACCCAGTACTTC.